This paragraph reports one TCR beta chain. Its antigen is currently unknown. This sample is drawn from a study of response to subunit inactivated influenza vaccine. The study's findings and limits: It was the authors' suggestion that each seasonal influenza vaccination recruits few new T cells.

The CDR3 loop spans 15 amino acids. The V gene end was trimmed by 6 bases and the J gene end by 6 bases; junction bases not matched to a gene: 6. Germline V CDR1 and CDR2: LGHDT, YNNKEL (reference sequence). TCRdb used MiXCR to reprocess the RT-PCR reads, holding one entry per CDR3 protein. The sample has under 950,000 distinct CDR3 sequences; around 20% are singletons. This receptor was obtained from a man in his fifties who received an inactivated influenza vaccine. The material was PBMCs from blood, obtained about 5 days after vaccination. The chain recombines TRBV3-1 with TRBJ2-5; 14 bases agree with TRBD2. CDR3 bases: TGTGCCAGCAGTCTCGGACTAGCGGGAGGTCAGACCCAGTACTTC. Translation: CASSLGLAGGQTQYF.